This T cell receptor (beta chain) was observed in a study of OX40 agonist ivuxolimab in advanced cancers. Study at large: A diagnosis of hepatocellular carcinoma, melanoma, renal cell or head and neck cancer was present in dose-escalation patients.

Points on this clone: Its antigen is unidentified.

Points from the study as a whole: Relative to CD4+, CD8+ T cells held more expanded clones on average.

Trimming took 0 bases from V and 0 from J, leaving 11 bases between them. There are 16 residues in the CDR3. CDR1 is SGDLS, CDR2 YYNGEE, per germline. Libraries were prepared by immunoSEQ multiplex PCR; TCRdb keeps only in-frame clonotypes and omits some of them. The sample lists tens of thousands of clones, about 90% occurring once. Here the sequenced sample was CD4+ or CD8+ T cells sorted from blood, taken in a trial of the OX40 agonist ivuxolimab. The chain links TRBV9 to TRBJ2-3; TRBD2 is a possible D gene (6 bases). The receptor's source is an adult with an advanced solid tumor such as melanoma, head and neck, liver or kidney cancer. The CDR3 sequence is CASSVVPTRSTDTQYF. The DNA of the CDR3 is TGTGCCAGCAGCGTAGTGCCGACTAGGAGCACAGATACGCAGTATTTT.